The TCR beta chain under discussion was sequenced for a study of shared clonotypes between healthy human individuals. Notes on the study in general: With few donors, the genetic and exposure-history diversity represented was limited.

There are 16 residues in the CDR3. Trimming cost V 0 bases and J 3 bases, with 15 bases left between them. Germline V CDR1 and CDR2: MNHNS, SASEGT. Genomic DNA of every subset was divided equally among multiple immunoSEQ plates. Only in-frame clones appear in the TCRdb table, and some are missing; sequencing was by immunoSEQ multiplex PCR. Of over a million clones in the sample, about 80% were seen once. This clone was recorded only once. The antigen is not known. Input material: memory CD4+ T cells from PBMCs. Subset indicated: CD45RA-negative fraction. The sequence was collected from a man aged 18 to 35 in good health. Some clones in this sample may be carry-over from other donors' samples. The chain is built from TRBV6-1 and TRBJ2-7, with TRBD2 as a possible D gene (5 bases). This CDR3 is CASSEATVVGSYEQYF. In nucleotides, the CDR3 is TGTGCCAGCAGTGAAGCCACCGTCGTTGGGAGCTACGAGCAGTACTTC.